This entry features one T cell receptor (beta chain) sequence. As yet, its antigen is unknown. Assay used: immunoSEQ multiplex PCR; TCRdb lists only in-frame clones, some missing. The sample has tens of thousands of clones, 85% to 95% seen once. This specimen comes from a study of graft-versus-host responses after intestinal transplantation. CDR1 and CDR2 from the germline V gene are SEHNR and FQNEAQ (reference sequence). Trimming left V 2 bases short and J 4 bases short, with 6 bases between. There are 13 residues in the CDR3. The source is a human donor who was the organ donor for an intestinal transplant. V gene TRBV7-9 combines with J gene TRBJ2-1, with no clear D. The sample in question was unstimulated CD8+ T cells sorted from spleen or lymph node cells, obtained before transplant. The DNA of the CDR3 is TGTGCCAGCAGCTTATCAGAGTACAATGAGCAGTTCTTC. Amino acids: CASSLSEYNEQFF.